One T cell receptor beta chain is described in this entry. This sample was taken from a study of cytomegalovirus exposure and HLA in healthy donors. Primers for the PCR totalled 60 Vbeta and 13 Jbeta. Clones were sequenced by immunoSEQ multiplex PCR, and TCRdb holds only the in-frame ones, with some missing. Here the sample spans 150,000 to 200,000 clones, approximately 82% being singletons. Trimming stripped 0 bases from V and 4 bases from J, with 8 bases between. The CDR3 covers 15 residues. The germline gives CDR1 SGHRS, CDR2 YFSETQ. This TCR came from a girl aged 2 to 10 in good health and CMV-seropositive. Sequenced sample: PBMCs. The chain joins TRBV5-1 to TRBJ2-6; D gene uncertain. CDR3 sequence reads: CASSLEVGGANVLTF. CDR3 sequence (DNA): TGCGCCAGCAGCTTGGAAGTCGGGGGGGCCAACGTCCTGACTTTC.